Each of the 11 T cell receptor beta chains below was sequenced from the same sample in a study of cytomegalovirus exposure and HLA in healthy donors. Primers included in the PCR were 60 Vbeta and 13 Jbeta primers. Here immunoSEQ multiplex PCR was the method, and the copy in TCRdb shows in-frame clones only, minus some. Of about 170,000 clones listed, about 80% are singletons. The sequencing sample was made of PBMCs. The receptors originated from a man aged 25 to 45 in good health and CMV-seropositive.

The V call is TRBV5-1, the J call TRBJ1-1, with 11 bases fitting TRBD1. The CDR3 totals 17 residues. Germline lookup yields CDR1 SGHRS and CDR2 YFSETQ. V lost 4 bases, J lost 0 bases, and 8 bases stayed unmatched. CDR3 amino acids: CASSLGWTGGLNTEAFF. In nucleotides, the CDR3 is TGCGCCAGCAGCCTTGGATGGACAGGGGGCCTGAACACTGAAGCTTTCTTT.

V gene TRBV7-2 combines with J gene TRBJ2-1; 11 bases line up with TRBD2. The V and J ends lost 3 bases and 13 bases, in that order; junction bases with no gene match: 2. The CDR3 length is 12 residues. Germline CDR1 is SGHTA and CDR2 is FQGNSA. CDR3 protein: CASSLGLAVQFF. CDR3 DNA: TGTGCCAGCAGCTTGGGACTAGCGGTCCAGTTCTTC.

CDR3 coding DNA: TGTGCCAGCAGCCAAGAGTTAACTGACGAGCAGTACTTC. Amino acid sequence: CASSQELTDEQYF. The chain links TRBV14 to TRBJ2-7, with no clear D. The CDR3 runs to 13 residues. The germline V and J ends were trimmed by 0 bases and 5 bases, with 8 bases remaining between them. Germline V gives CDR1 SGHDN, CDR2 FVKESK.

V gene TRBV4-1 combines with J gene TRBJ2-1, with a tentative D call TRBD2 (6 bases). Germline V lookup: CDR1 MGHRA, CDR2 YSYEKL. The V and J ends lost 0 bases and 2 bases respectively, with 17 bases between them. This CDR3 spans 18 amino acids. CDR3 region: CASSQDRFGDSAYNEQFF. The CDR3 bases are TGCGCCAGCAGCCAAGATCGCTTCGGGGACTCAGCCTACAATGAGCAGTTCTTC.

The V gene is TRBV6-1, the J gene TRBJ2-7; 11 bases fit TRBD1. The CDR3 is made up of 14 amino acids. Per germline, CDR1 MNHNS and CDR2 SASEGT. V dropped 7 bases and J dropped 5; count of bases not matched to a gene: 7. This CDR3 reads CASMLGQGGDEQYF. CDR3 sequence (DNA): TGTGCCAGCATGTTGGGACAGGGGGGCGACGAGCAGTACTTC.

The V and J genes are TRBV11-3 and TRBJ2-3; 10 bases align to TRBD1. CDR1 and CDR2 (germline): SGHNT, YENEEA. The CDR3 spans 15 residues. V trimming: 5 bases; J trimming: 1 base; junction bases outside the gene matches: 3. The CDR3 coding sequence is TGTGCCAGCAGCCTGGGGACAGGGGGCACAGATACGCAGTATTTT. Translation: CASSLGTGGTDTQYF.

To note about this clone: Other DNA sequences within the sample encode an identical CDR3. The chain couples TRBV28 to TRBJ1-1; weak D call: TRBD1 (5 bases). Per the germline V gene, CDR1 is MDHEN and CDR2 is SYDVKM. Trimming shortened V by 6 bases and J by 1 base, and 12 bases separated the two germline ends. CDR3 length: 14 residues. CDR3 loop: CASSLGTKNTEAFF. The CDR3 coding sequence is TGTGCCAGCAGCCTGGGGACTAAGAACACTGAAGCTTTCTTT.

CDR3 amino acids: CASSFSGGPGGYGYTF. CDR3 bases: TGTGCCAGCAGTTTCTCGGGGGGGCCTGGTGGCTATGGCTACACCTTC. The V gene is TRBV27, the J gene TRBJ1-2; TRBD1 might be the D (6 bases). The CDR3 has 16 residues. The germline V gene has CDR1 MNHEY and CDR2 SMNVEV (reference sequence). The ends were cut back, 3 bases at V and 4 bases at J, with 18 bases in the middle.

This rearrangement joins TRBV25-1 to TRBJ2-7, with a possible D match to TRBD1 (6 bases). The CDR3 extends over 14 amino acids. The germline V gene has CDR1 MGHDK and CDR2 SYGVNS. V was shortened by 3 bases and J by 3 bases, with 12 bases between the two germline ends. In nucleotides, the CDR3 is TGTGCCAGCAGTGACCCACAGGGATTCTACGAGCAGTACTTC. It specifies CASSDPQGFYEQYF.

The V and J genes are TRBV27 and TRBJ2-3; 10 bases are a match to TRBD1. Germline V gene lookup returns CDR1 MNHEY and CDR2 SMNVEV (reference sequence). V shed 8 bases and J 4 bases; nucleotides not matched to a gene: 3. The CDR3 runs 13 residues. This CDR3 reads CASGGQGADTQYF. The CDR3 nucleotides read TGTGCCAGCGGCGGACAGGGGGCAGATACGCAGTATTTT.

The chain is built from TRBV5-4 and TRBJ2-7; D not certain. Germline CDR1 is SGHNT and CDR2 is YYREEE (reference sequence). The CDR3 loop spans 13 amino acids. V lost 2 bases to trimming and J lost 2 bases, with 8 bases between them. The CDR3: CASSFGTAYEQYF. CDR3 bases: TGTGCCAGCAGCTTTGGCACCGCCTACGAGCAGTACTTC.